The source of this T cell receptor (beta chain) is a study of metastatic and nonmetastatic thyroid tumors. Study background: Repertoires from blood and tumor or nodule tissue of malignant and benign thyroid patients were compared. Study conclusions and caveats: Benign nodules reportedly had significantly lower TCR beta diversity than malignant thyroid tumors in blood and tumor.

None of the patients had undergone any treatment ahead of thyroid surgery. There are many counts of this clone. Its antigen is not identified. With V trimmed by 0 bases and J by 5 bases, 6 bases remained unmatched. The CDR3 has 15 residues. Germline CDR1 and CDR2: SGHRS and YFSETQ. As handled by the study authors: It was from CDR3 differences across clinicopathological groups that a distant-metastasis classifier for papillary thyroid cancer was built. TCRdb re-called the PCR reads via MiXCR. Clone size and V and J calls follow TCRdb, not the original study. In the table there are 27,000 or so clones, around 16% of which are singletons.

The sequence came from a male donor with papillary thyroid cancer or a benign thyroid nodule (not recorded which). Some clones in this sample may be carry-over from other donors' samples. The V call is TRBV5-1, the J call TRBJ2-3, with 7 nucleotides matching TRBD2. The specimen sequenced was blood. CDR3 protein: CASSLATSSVDTQYF. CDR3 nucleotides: TGCGCCAGCAGCTTGGCGACTAGCAGCGTAGATACGCAGTATTTT. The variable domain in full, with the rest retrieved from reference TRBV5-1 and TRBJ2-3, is KAGVTQTPRYLIKTRGQQVTLSCSPISGHRSVSWYQQTPGQGLQFLFEYFSETQRNKGNFPGRFSGRQFSNSRSEMNVSTLELGDSALYLCASSLATSSVDTQYFGPGTRLTVL.